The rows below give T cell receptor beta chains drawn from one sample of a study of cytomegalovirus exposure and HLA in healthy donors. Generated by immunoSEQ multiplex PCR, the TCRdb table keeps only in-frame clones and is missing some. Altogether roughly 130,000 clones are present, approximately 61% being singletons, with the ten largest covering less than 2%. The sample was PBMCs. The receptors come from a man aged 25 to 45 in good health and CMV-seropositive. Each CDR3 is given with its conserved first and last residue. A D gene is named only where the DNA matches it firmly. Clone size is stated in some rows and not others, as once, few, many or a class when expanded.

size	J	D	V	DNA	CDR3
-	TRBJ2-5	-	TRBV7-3	TGTGCCAGCAGCTTAATCTACAGTGAGACCCAGTACTTC	CASSLIYSETQYF
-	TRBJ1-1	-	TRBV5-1	TGCGCCAGCAGCTTGGGGGCCCAGACTGAAGCTTTCTTT	CASSLGAQTEAFF
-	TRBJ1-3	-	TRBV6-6	TGTGCCAGCAGTTATGGGGCGATCGGGACTCTAGAGACCATATATTTT	CASSYGAIGTLETIYF
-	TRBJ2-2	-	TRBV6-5	TGTGCCAGCAGTTACTCTCTAGCGAACACCGGGGAGCTGTTTTTT	CASSYSLANTGELFF
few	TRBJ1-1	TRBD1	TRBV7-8	TGTGCCAGCAGCTGGGACAGAACTAACACTGAAGCTTTCTTT	CASSWDRTNTEAFF
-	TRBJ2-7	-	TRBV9	TGTGCCAGCAGCCCCAGAGCGAACCCGATCTACGAGCAGTACTTC	CASSPRANPIYEQYF
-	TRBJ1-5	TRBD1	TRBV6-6	TGTGCCAGCGCCGGGACAGAGTTTTGGAACAATCAGCCCCAGCATTTT	CASAGTEFWNNQPQHF
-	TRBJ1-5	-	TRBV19	TGTGCCAGTAGTATACTTAATCAGCCCCAGCATTTT	CASSILNQPQHF
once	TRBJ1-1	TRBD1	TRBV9	TGTGCCAGCAGACCGGGACAGGGCACTGAAGCTTTCTTT	CASRPGQGTEAFF
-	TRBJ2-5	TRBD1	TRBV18	TGTGCCAGCTCACCCCCGAGTCTGGACAGGGGCCAAGAGACCCAGTACTTC	CASSPPSLDRGQETQYF
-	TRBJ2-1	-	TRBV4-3	TGCGCCAGCAGCCAAGAGCGACAGGCTACCAATGAGCAGTTCTTC	CASSQERQATNEQFF
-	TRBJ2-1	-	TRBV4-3	TGCGCCAGCAGCCAAGTACTGGCTTCTACAGTTGAGCAGTTCTTC	CASSQVLASTVEQFF
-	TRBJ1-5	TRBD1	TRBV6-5	TGTGCCAGCAGTTACTCCGGGACAGGGAATCAGCCCCAGCATTTT	CASSYSGTGNQPQHF
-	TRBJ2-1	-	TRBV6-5	TGTGCCAGCAGTTACAGCGAGAGCTCCTACAATGAGCAGTTCTTC	CASSYSESSYNEQFF
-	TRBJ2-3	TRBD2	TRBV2	TGTGCCAGCAGTGATCGACTTGGACTAGGCACAGATACGCAGTATTTT	CASSDRLGLGTDTQYF
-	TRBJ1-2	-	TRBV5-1	TGCGCCAGCAGCTTGTCATCCCTTGAGAGCTACACCTTC	CASSLSSLESYTF
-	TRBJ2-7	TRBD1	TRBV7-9	TGTGCCAGCAGCCCAGGGGCAATATGGACAGGGGGGATCGAGCAGTACTTC	CASSPGAIWTGGIEQYF
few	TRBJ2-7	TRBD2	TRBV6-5	TGTGCCAGCAGTTACTCGGCTAGCGGGAGTTACGAGCAGTACTTC	CASSYSASGSYEQYF
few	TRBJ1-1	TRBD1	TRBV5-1	TGCGCCAGCAGCTTTCCACAGGGGAGGCAAGTCGGAAACACTGAAGCTTTCTTT	CASSFPQGRQVGNTEAFF
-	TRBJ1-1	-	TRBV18	TGTGCCAGCCGCGGACAGAGGAACACTGAAGCTTTCTTT	CASRGQRNTEAFF
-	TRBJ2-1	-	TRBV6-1	TGTGCCAGCAGCGACTTAAACGGCGGGCGGAATGAGCAGTTCTTC	CASSDLNGGRNEQFF
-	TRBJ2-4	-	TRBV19	TGTGCCAGTAGTATAGGGGGGCTAGCCAAAAACATTCAGTACTTC	CASSIGGLAKNIQYF
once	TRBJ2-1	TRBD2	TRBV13	TGTGCCAGCAGCGCCGGGACTAGCGGGAGTCTACGCGATGAGCAGTTCTTC	CASSAGTSGSLRDEQFF
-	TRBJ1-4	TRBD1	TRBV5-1	TGCGCCAGCACCGAGAGGGGACAGATGAATGAAAAACTGTTTTTT	CASTERGQMNEKLFF
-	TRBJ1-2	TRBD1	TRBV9	TGTGCCAGCAGCACCCCTGGACAGGGGAAAGGCTACACCTTC	CASSTPGQGKGYTF
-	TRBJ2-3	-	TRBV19	TGTGCCAGTACCCCTACCCACTCCACAGATACGCAGTATTTT	CASTPTHSTDTQYF
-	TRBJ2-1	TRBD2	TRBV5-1	TGCGCCAGCAGCTGGGGGACTAGCGGGAGAGGGGGTGAGCAGTTCTTC	CASSWGTSGRGGEQFF
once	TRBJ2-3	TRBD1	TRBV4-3	TGCGCCAGCAGCCAAGATCGGGACAGGGGGGGCGCAGATACGCAGTATTTT	CASSQDRDRGGADTQYF
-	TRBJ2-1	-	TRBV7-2	TGTGCCAGCAGCTCCGGGACTCCCATCGGTGGTAACAATGAGCAGTTCTTC	CASSSGTPIGGNNEQFF
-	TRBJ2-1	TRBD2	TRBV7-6	TGTGCCAGTACTGGCGGGACTAGCGGGAGCAGTGAGCAGTTCTTC	CASTGGTSGSSEQFF
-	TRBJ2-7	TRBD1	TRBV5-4	TGTGCCAGCAGGAAGACAGGGCCATTGGGCCTGCAGTACTTC	CASRKTGPLGLQYF
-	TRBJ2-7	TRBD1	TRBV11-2	TGTGCCAGCAGCTGGGACAGGGACGAGCAGTACTTC	CASSWDRDEQYF
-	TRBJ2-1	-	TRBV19	TGTGCCAGCCACCGGACAGAGCTATACAATGAGCAGTTCTTC	CASHRTELYNEQFF
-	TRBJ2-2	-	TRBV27	TGTGCCAGCGGGGGCAGGGTCACCGGGGAGCTGTTTTTT	CASGGRVTGELFF
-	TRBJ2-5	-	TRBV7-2	TGTGCCAGCAGCTTAGAGGCGTGGTCTAGCAGACAAGAGACCCAGTACTTC	CASSLEAWSSRQETQYF
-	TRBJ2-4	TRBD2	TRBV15	TGTGCCACCAGCAGACGGAGCGGGGCCGACAAAAACATTCAGTACTTC	CATSRRSGADKNIQYF
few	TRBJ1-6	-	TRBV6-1	TGTGCCAGCTCTAGGGGCGTTGTCAATAATTCACCCCTCCACTTT	CASSRGVVNNSPLHF
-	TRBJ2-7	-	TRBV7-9	TGTGCCAGCAGCCCCCGGGAAGGGCCAGGGGTCGAGTACTTC	CASSPREGPGVEYF
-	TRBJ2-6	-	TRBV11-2	TGTGCCAGCAGCTTAAGGGCAGGGTCAGGGGCCAACGTCCTGACTTTC	CASSLRAGSGANVLTF
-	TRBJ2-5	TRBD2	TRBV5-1	TGCGCCAGCAGCTCTCTAGCGGGAGGTGAAGAGACCCAGTACTTC	CASSSLAGGEETQYF
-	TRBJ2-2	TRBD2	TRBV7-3	TGTGCCAGCAGCTTAATGGGTCTAGCGGACACCGGGGAGCTGTTTTTT	CASSLMGLADTGELFF
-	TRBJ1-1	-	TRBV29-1	TGCAGCGTCGATACACCGAACACTGAAGCTTTCTTT	CSVDTPNTEAFF
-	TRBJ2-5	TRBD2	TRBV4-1	TGCGCCAGCAGCCCTCTTCTGTCGGCTAGCGGGAAGGGGATTCGGGAGACCCAGTACTTC	CASSPLLSASGKGIRETQYF
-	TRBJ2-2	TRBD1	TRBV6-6	TGTGCCAGCAGTTCACAGGGGGCTAAGGCCGGGGAGCTGTTTTTT	CASSSQGAKAGELFF
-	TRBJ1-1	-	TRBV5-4	TGTGCCAGCAGCCAAGGACAGAACACTGAAGCTTTCTTT	CASSQGQNTEAFF